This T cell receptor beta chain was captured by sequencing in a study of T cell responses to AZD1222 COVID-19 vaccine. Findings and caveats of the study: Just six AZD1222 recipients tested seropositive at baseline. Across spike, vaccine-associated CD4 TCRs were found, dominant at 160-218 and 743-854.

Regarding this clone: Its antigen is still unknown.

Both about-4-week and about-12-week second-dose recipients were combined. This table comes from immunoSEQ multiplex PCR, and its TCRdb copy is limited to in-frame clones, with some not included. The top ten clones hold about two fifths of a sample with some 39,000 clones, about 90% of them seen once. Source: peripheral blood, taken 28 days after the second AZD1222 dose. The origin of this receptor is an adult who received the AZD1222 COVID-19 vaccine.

DNA of the CDR3: TGTGCCAGCAGCTTAACAGGGGACTACGAGCAGTACTTC. Encoded protein: CASSLTGDYEQYF. The chain has TRBV7-2 and TRBJ2-7; TRBD1 aligns across 7 bases. In germline, CDR1 is SGHTA, CDR2 FQGNSA. The CDR3 spans 13 residues. V was pared by 2 bases and J by 3 bases, with 1 base of the junction left unmatched. Using reference TRBV7-2 and TRBJ2-7 for the parts outside the CDR3, the full variable domain is GAGVSQSPSNKVTEKGKDVELRCDPISGHTALYWYRQSLGQGLEFLIYFQGNSAPDKSGLPSDRFSAERTGGSVSTLTIQRTQQEDSAVYLCASSLTGDYEQYFGPGTRLTVT.